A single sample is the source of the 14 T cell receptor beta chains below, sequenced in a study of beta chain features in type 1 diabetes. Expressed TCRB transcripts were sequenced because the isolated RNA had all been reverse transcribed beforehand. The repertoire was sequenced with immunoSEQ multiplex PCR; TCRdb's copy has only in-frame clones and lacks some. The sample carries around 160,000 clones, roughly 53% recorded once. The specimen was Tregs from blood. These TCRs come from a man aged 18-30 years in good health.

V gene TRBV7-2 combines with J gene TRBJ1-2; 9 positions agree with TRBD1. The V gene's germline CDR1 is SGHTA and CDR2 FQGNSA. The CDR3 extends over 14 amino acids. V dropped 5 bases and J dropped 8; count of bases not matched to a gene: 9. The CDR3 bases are TGTGCCAGCAGCATAGGACAGGGGCCTTCAGGCTACACCTTC. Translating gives CASSIGQGPSGYTF.

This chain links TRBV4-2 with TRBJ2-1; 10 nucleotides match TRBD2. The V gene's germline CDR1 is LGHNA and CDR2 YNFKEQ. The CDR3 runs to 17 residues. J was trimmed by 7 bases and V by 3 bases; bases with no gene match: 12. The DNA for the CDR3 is TGTGCCAGCAGCCATGAGGATACCGGGACTAGCGTGAATGAGCAGTTCTTC. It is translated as CASSHEDTGTSVNEQFF.

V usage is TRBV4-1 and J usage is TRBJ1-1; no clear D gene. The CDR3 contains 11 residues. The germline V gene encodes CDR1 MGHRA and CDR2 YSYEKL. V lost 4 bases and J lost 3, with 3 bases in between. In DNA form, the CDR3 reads TGCGCCAGCAGCCGAGACACTGAAGCTTTCTTT. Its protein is CASSRDTEAFF.

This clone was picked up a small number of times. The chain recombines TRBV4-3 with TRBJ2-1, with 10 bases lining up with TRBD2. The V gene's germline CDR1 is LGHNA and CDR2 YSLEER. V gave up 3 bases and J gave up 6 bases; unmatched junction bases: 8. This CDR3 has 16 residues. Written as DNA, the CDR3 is TGCGCCAGCAGCCACCGAGCGGGAGGGCTTCGCAATGAGCAGTTCTTC. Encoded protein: CASSHRAGGLRNEQFF.

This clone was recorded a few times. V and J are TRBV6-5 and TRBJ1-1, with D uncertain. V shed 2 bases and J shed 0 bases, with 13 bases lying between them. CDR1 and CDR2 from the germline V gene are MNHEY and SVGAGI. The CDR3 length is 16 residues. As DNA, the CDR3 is TGTGCCAGCAGTTACCCGCGGCAGCAGATGAACACTGAAGCTTTCTTT. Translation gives CASSYPRQQMNTEAFF.

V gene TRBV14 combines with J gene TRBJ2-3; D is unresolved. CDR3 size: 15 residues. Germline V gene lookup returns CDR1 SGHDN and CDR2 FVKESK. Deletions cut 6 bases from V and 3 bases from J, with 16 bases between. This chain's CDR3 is CASSHAGVWTDTQYF. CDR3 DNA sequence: TGTGCCAGCAGTCATGCCGGAGTTTGGACAGATACGCAGTATTTT.

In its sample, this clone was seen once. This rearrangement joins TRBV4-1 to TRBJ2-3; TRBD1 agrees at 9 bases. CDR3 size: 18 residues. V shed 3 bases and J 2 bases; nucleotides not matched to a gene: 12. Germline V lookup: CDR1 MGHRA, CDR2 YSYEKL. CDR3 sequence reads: CASSHARGQGWATDTQYF. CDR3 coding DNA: TGCGCCAGCAGCCACGCTCGTGGACAGGGGTGGGCCACAGATACGCAGTATTTT.

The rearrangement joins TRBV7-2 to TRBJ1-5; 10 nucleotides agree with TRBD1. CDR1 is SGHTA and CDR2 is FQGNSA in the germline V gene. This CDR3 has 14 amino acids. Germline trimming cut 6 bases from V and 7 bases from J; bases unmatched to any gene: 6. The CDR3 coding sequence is TGTGCCAGCAGTCAGGACAGGGGGTACCAGCCCCAGCATTTT. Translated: CASSQDRGYQPQHF.

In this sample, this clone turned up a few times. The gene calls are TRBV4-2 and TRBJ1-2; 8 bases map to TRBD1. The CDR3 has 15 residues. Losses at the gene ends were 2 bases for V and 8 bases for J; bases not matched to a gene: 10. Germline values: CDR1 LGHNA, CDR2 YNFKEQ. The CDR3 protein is CASSQSTGAALGYTF. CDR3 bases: TGTGCCAGCAGCCAATCGACAGGGGCCGCGTTGGGCTACACCTTC.

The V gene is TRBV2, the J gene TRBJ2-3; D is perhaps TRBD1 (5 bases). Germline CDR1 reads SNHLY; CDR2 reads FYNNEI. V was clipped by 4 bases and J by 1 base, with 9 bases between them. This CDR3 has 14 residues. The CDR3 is CASSGGRGTDTQYF. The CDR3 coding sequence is TGTGCCAGCAGTGGTGGCAGGGGCACAGATACGCAGTATTTT.

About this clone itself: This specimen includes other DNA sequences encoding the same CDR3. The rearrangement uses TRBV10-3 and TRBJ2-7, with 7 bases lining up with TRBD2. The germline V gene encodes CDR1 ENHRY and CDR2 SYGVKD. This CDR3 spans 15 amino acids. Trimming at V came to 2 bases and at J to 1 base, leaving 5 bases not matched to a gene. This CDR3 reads CAISELGGGSYEQYF. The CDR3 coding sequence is TGTGCCATCAGTGAGCTGGGCGGGGGATCCTACGAGCAGTACTTC.

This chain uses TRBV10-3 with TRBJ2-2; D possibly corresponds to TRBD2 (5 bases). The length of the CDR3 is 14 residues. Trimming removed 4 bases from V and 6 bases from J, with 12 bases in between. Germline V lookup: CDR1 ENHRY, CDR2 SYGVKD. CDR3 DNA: TGTGCCATCAGTGGCCGGGGTGGGCCCGGGGAGCTGTTTTTT. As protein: CAISGRGGPGELFF.

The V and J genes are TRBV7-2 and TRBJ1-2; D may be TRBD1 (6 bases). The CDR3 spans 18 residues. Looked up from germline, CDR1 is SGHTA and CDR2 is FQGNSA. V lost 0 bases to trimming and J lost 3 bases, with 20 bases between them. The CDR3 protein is CASSLASVAGVLDYGYTF. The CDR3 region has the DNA TGTGCCAGCAGCTTAGCGTCTGTTGCAGGGGTATTGGACTATGGCTACACCTTC.

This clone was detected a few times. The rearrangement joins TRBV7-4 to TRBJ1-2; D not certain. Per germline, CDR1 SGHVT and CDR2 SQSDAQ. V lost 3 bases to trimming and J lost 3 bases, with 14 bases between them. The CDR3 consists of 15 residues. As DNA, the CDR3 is TGTGCCAGCAGCTTTAGAGGGCCCTACGACTATGGCTACACCTTC. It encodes CASSFRGPYDYGYTF.